This record covers a single TCR beta chain. Which antigen it targets is not known. Base qualities are not recorded, but no much larger clone differs from it by a single base. The sample belongs to a study of cytotoxic CD8 clonotypes in ibrutinib-treated CLL (dated by TCRdb to about 2021). Study-level background: In this cohort, over 14 patients were treatment-naive and some 10 were relapsed/refractory, while around 17 had unmutated IGHV. All remission and progressive disease samples were collected while patients were still receiving ibrutinib. Cryopreserved peripheral blood mononuclear cells were collected at three points: before therapy, at response, and at either sustained remission or disease progression. An average of around 250,000 productive templates and roughly 94,000 productive rearrangements was obtained per sample. Of the 86 people in the trial, around 26 had longitudinal samples available. Response samples were obtained after a median of approximately 12 months of treatment, with a range of roughly 6 to 40 months. Partial responses were observed in some 24 patients and complete responses in 2; after a median follow-up of about 69 months, remission was maintained in 15 or so patients and progression was observed in some twelve. The full study reports these points: Lymph node repertoires were not examined, and the timing of sampling was not matched between patients in sustained remission and those whose disease progressed. Clonality rose at ibrutinib response, remained stable during sustained remission, and dropped back toward baseline at progression. At baseline, clonality was higher than in age-matched healthy donors and showed a strong correlation with circulating CD8+ T-cell counts. Public clonotypes were rare and either shrank or stayed stable during treatment, and the rise in clonality at ibrutinib response reflected expansion of private clonotypes.

On a MiSeq, deep resolution sequencing aimed for a depth between 1 in 1 million and 1 in 200,000 T cells, with each clonotype covered about 9.9x on average. The immunoSEQ hsTCRB Kit was used to generate the TCR beta libraries. Under the source paper's analysis protocol: ImmunoSEQ Data Assistant and ImmunoSEQ Analyzer were used for data analysis, and V, D and J genes were assigned according to IMGT definitions. Clonality was computed as one minus normalized Shannon entropy of productive rearrangement frequencies, ranging from 0 to 1. Public clonotype analysis was restricted to overrepresented clonotypes comprising at least 0.05% of each patient's repertoire. About a dozen repertoires from age-matched healthy donors, obtained from immuneACCESS, served as clonality controls. TCRdb provides this immuneACCESS table in a form limited to in-frame rearrangements. Some clones are lacking; in checked studies, under half of them reflect an unresolved V gene, and why the rest are absent is not known. D and trimming were read from the DNA, whereas the V and J calls and clone size are those reported in that table. The sample yields some 93,000 clones; around 73% were counted once. The top ten hold approximately 30% of the sample.

This sample's time point label indicates: more than 10 months on ibrutinib. For TCR beta library preparation, roughly 2 micrograms of genomic DNA were extracted from the cryopreserved PBMCs. Longitudinal blood samples from CLL patients on ibrutinib monotherapy underwent high-throughput TCR beta sequencing. Patients were enrolled in a phase 2 open-label single-center ibrutinib monotherapy trial. The CDR3 runs 14 amino acids, cysteine and phenylalanine included. Only the CDR3 part of the read is kept: 42 bases, read in frame from the first base. Sequences MDHEN (CDR1) and SYDVKM (CDR2) are obtained from the germline V gene. Deletion took 4 bases off V and 10 bases off J, with a span of 14 bases between the germline ends.

This clonotype was obtained from a human donor with chronic lymphocytic leukemia. The sample was PBMCs, taken after 12 months of ibrutinib treatment. The V gene is TRBV28 and the J gene is TRBJ1-6; the D segment cannot be called with confidence. The CDR3 amino acid sequence is: CASSSQTQSSPLHF. In nucleotide form, the sequence is TGTGCCAGCAGTTCCCAAACCCAGAGCTCACCCCTCCACTTT.